A single sample gave rise to the 7 T cell receptor beta chains below, sequenced in a study of blood T cells in healthy people across ages. A J-beta primer mix and a sample-barcoded 5' primer were used in a second PCR of roughly 6 to 11 cycles. TCRdb independently ran MiXCR on the 5' RACE reads; one entry per CDR3 protein. The sample carries some 930,000 distinct CDR3 sequences, 29% recorded once. The data also belong to a second study, concerning T cells of mothers and their children.

The sequenced material came from blood. The receptors derive from a woman in her forties in good health.

This clonotype was seen only a few times. V is TRBV11-2 and J is TRBJ1-2, with a possible D match to TRBD1 (5 bases). This CDR3 is 15 amino acids long. The V gene lost 3 bases and the J gene lost 3 bases, with 14 bases spanning the gap. Per germline, CDR1 SGHAT and CDR2 FQNNGV. The CDR3 DNA reads TGTGCCAGCAGCTTTGCCGATGGGGGGTACTATGGCTACACCTTC. Its protein product is CASSFADGGYYGYTF.

This clonotype was recorded many times. The gene calls are TRBV29-1 and TRBJ2-7; D is unclear. The CDR3 runs to 12 residues. V was cut by 4 bases and J by 0 bases, with 7 bases left in between. Germline V gene data show CDR1 as SQVTM and CDR2 as ANQGSEA. The CDR3 DNA is TGCAGCGTTGTCGTGAGCTCCTACGAGCAGTACTTC. It specifies CSVVVSSYEQYF.

Concerning this clonotype itself: A much larger clone lies a single base off, so this may be a read error. This chain's CDR3 is CASGSYEDAYEQYF. DNA of the CDR3: TGTGCCAGCGGCTCATACGAGGACGCCTACGAGCAGTACTTC. This chain uses TRBV5-6 with TRBJ2-7; D not certain. The CDR3 is 14 amino acids. Germline-derived CDR1 and CDR2 are SGHDT and YYEEEE. V was trimmed by 7 bases and J by 2 bases, leaving 16 bases between them.

The count of this clonotype is one. A read error may be the cause here, since a much bigger clone is one base away. The gene calls are TRBV5-1 and TRBJ2-7; a possible D gene is TRBD1 (6 bases). Germline V gene lookup returns CDR1 SGHRS and CDR2 YFSETQ. The CDR3 covers 13 residues. With 7 bases removed from V and 7 bases from J, the gap between germline ends came to 18 bases. CDR3 residues: CASGIAGEYEQYF. Here the CDR3 DNA reads TGCGCCAGCGGGATTGCAGGGGAGTATGAGCAGTACTTC.

The chain employs TRBV15 and TRBJ1-5; TRBD1 is a possible D gene (6 bases). The germline CDR1 and CDR2 sequences are LNHNV and YYDKDF (reference sequence). V dropped 3 bases and J dropped 7 bases, with 25 bases sitting between them. The CDR3 loop spans 18 amino acids. The chain's CDR3 is CATSRGSEQGGGSQPQHF. The CDR3 DNA reads as TGTGCCACCAGCAGGGGGTCGGAACAGGGAGGGGGAAGCCAGCCCCAGCATTTT.

This clonotype appeared a few times. The junction shows a germline mismatch at one end, possibly a read error. This chain links TRBV5-6 with TRBJ2-5; TRBD2 matches at 11 bases. With the DNA end fitting TRBJ2-7 better, the J assignment may be wrong. CDR1 and CDR2 (germline): SGHDT, YYEEEE. The CDR3 length is 16 residues. CDR3 sequence (DNA): TGTGTCAGCAACAAACCGGGACTAGCGGATGACTACGAGCAGTACTTC. Translated, it gives CVSNKPGLADDYEQYF.

This clonotype was seen repeatedly, ten times or more. The chain joins TRBV11-2 to TRBJ1-1, with D unclear. Trimming removed 3 bases from V and 4 bases from J, with 12 bases in between. Germline CDR1 is SGHAT and CDR2 is FQNNGV. This CDR3 has 14 residues. DNA for the CDR3: TGTGCCAGCAGCTTGTTTGGGAGAGGCACTGAAGCTTTCTTT. This translates into CASSLFGRGTEAFF.